This record looks at one TCR beta chain sequence and its context. Antigen specificity is unknown. Measured with immunoSEQ multiplex PCR; TCRdb has only the in-frame clones, and not every one. The table shows about 32,000 clones, with around 90% occurring only once. Regarding time point: week 47, end of study. Each vaccine dose was 300 ug of mutant IDH1 20-mer peptide, with topical imiquimod. This CDR3 contains 18 residues. Germline CDR1 reads LGHNA; CDR2 reads YNFKEQ. V shed 5 bases and J 0 bases; nucleotides not matched to a gene: 7. The data were taken from a study of a mutant IDH1 vaccine in newly diagnosed glioma. Study conclusions and caveats: Top-clonotype changes in peripheral T cells seemed unrelated to pseudoprogression.

This chain uses TRBV4-2 with TRBJ2-3; 14 bases fit TRBD2. The sequencing used PBMCs, collected from a glioma patient whose treatment included an IDH1 peptide vaccine. The TCR sequence derives from a middle-aged man with glioma. The CDR3 DNA reads as TGTGCCAGCAGCTCCAGACTAGCGGGAGGGCAGAGCACAGATACGCAGTATTTT. The encoded protein is CASSSRLAGGQSTDTQYF.